Given below is one T cell receptor beta chain in context. The target antigen is unknown. Through a sample-barcoded 5' primer and a J-beta primer mix, a second PCR was run for roughly 7 to 12 cycles. TCRdb reanalysed the 5' RACE reads using MiXCR and keeps one entry per CDR3 protein. The sample consists of 600,000 or so distinct CDR3 sequences, roughly 48% of them appearing once. This sample is part of a study of blood T cells in healthy people across ages. Findings and limits, study-wide: Because donor CMV status was unknown, expanded clonotype changes were possibly confounded.

Input material: blood. The receptor was isolated from a man older than 75 in good health.

CDR3 in amino acids: CASSPSGGPNEQFF. DNA for the CDR3: TGTGCCAGCAGCCCCTCCGGAGGGCCCAATGAGCAGTTCTTC. V and J are TRBV11-2 and TRBJ2-1; tentatively, D is TRBD2 (6 bases). The length of the CDR3 is 14 residues. CDR1 and CDR2 (germline): SGHAT, FQNNGV. V was cut by 5 bases and J by 6 bases, with 14 bases left in between.